This T cell receptor beta chain was sequenced in a study of cytomegalovirus exposure and HLA in healthy donors. It was with 60 Vbeta and 13 Jbeta primers that the PCR ran. TCRdb's copy holds only in-frame clones and misses some; the assay was immunoSEQ multiplex PCR. The sample spans approximately 170,000 clones; the ten largest clones claim about 0.81%. Unmatched junction bases numbered 7, after V lost 6 bases and J lost 8 bases. Germline loops: CDR1 SEHNR, CDR2 FQNEAQ (reference sequence). CDR3 length: 15 amino acids. The sequence derives from a woman aged 18-35 years in good health and CMV-seropositive. This chain connects TRBV7-9 to TRBJ2-1; 13 bases fit TRBD2. The source material was PBMCs. The CDR3: CASRLAGGPKDEQFF. The CDR3 coding sequence is TGTGCCAGCAGACTAGCGGGAGGGCCAAAAGATGAGCAGTTCTTC.